This T cell receptor beta chain was identified in a study of T-cell reconstitution after alpha-beta-depleted transplantation in children. Unique molecular identifiers were built into the TCRbeta library. MiXCR was run by TCRdb on the PCR reads, yielding one entry per CDR3 protein. This repertoire shows 440,000 or so distinct CDR3 sequences, around 9.9% found once; its top ten account for 4.5% to 7%. Trimming removed 2 bases at V and 0 bases at J, with 14 bases between. The CDR3 spans 17 residues. This clonotype was found once. This specimen was PBMCs from the stem cell graft donor, taken from the stem cell graft. The chain links TRBV12-3 or TRBV12-4 to TRBJ2-1; D is undetermined. The clonotype originates from a human donor who donated a stem cell graft to a child with acute myeloid leukemia. In DNA, the CDR3 is TGTGCCAGCAGTTTATCCCGAGGCAGGAGCTCCTACAATGAGCAGTTCTTC. Translation: CASSLSRGRSSYNEQFF.